This is a list of T cell receptor beta chains from one sample in a study of T cell changes during pregnancy in multiple sclerosis. Measured with immunoSEQ multiplex PCR; TCRdb has only the in-frame clones, and not every one. Among tens of thousands of clones listed, about 92% were seen once. Sequencing used CD8+ T cells from peripheral blood mononuclear cells, obtained before pregnancy. Receptor source: a female donor with multiple sclerosis, enrolled in a pregnancy study. Both conserved end residues are part of each CDR3. Some rows have no size entry. The others give once, few or many, or a class for an expanded clone.

TRBJ2-7 14 TRBV4-1 . CASSSQQGSYEQYF
TRBJ1-1 13 TRBV19 few CASSPGGNTEAFF
TRBJ2-1 19 TRBV9 . CASSASWGQGGSGSDEQFF
TRBJ1-1 13 TRBV9 . CASSSGQNTEAFF
TRBJ2-1 15 TRBV5-6 . CASSPGGGDANEQFF
TRBJ1-1 12 TRBV28 . CASSIMNTEAFF
TRBJ1-1 16 TRBV25-1 . CASSEGQGLSGTEAFF
TRBJ2-1 18 TRBV5-8 . CASSFPRTQGLLYNEQFF
TRBJ1-3 13 TRBV15 . CATSGGNRDTIYF
TRBJ2-3 14 TRBV19 . CASSRGLRTDTQYF
TRBJ1-6 14 TRBV18 . CASSRGVGDSPLHF
TRBJ2-1 14 TRBV2 . CASPAKGVYNEQFF
TRBJ1-4 14 TRBV25-1 once CASREGQGNEKLFF
TRBJ1-1 13 TRBV6-7 . CASSYITLSEAFF
TRBJ2-3 16 TRBV6-1 once CASSEFVWGGRDTQYF
TRBJ2-7 14 TRBV5-1 . CASSFSGPSYEQYF
TRBJ2-7 13 TRBV10-3 . CAISVGPSYEQYF
TRBJ2-1 15 TRBV9 . CASSIGRASYNEQFF
TRBJ1-2 16 TRBV7-9 once CASSPDEGGALYGYTF
TRBJ1-1 15 TRBV5-1 . CASSLDRGSNTEAFF
TRBJ2-1 18 TRBV5-1 . CASSLANRAGKSYNEQFF
TRBJ2-5 15 TRBV11-2 . CASSLDYKEGETQYF
TRBJ1-2 15 TRBV9 few CASSLGTGQSHGYTF
TRBJ2-1 15 TRBV28 . CASSSGELTYNEQFF
TRBJ2-5 15 TRBV9 . CASSPSGTGEETQYF
TRBJ2-7 16 TRBV11-2 . CASSLEGLRGRYEQYF
TRBJ2-1 15 TRBV6-5 . CASSSGLATNNEQFF
TRBJ2-3 17 TRBV27 . CASSPPGLAGDRAFQYF
TRBJ2-7 14 TRBV11-2 . CASSSGPSNPEQYF
TRBJ2-2 16 TRBV21-1 . CASSTRTGARTGELFF
TRBJ2-3 13 TRBV28 . CASIEGEGDTQYF
TRBJ2-1 14 TRBV28 . CASSLGHDYNEQFF
TRBJ2-2 14 TRBV9 . CASSGTGLTGELFF
TRBJ2-7 16 TRBV27 . CASIGRGRAGSYEQYF
TRBJ1-1 12 TRBV19 . CASSRGNTEAFF
TRBJ2-1 11 TRBV20-1 . CSARSGHEAFF
TRBJ1-5 15 TRBV27 . CASSLGQTGNQPQHF
TRBJ1-1 15 TRBV6-5 . CASSYSGSLSTEAFF
TRBJ2-1 16 TRBV5-5 . CASSPSGGGLYNEQFF
TRBJ2-7 17 TRBV5-1 . CASSLAWGLAGVIEQYF